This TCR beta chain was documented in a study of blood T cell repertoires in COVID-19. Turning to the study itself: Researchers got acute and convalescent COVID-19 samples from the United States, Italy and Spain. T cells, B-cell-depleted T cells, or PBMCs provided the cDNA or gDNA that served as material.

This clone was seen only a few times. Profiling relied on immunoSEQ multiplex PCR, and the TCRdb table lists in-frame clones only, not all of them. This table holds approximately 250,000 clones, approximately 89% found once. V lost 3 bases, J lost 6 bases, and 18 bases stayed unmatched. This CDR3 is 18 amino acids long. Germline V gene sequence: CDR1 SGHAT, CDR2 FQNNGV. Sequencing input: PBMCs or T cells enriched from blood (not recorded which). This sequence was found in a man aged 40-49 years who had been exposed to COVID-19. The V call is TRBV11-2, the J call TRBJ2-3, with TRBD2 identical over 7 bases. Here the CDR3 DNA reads TGTGCCAGCAGCTTTTTTGGCATGTTAGCGGGTAGTAAGGATACGCAGTATTTT. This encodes CASSFFGMLAGSKDTQYF.